The 5 T cell receptor beta chains given below trace back to one sample, sequenced in a study of blood T cells in healthy people across ages. Then a second PCR, running about 6 to 11 cycles, was carried out with a sample-barcoded 5' primer and a J-beta primer mix. TCRdb recomputed calls from the 5' RACE reads with MiXCR, one row per CDR3 protein. This repertoire shows over 950,000 distinct CDR3 sequences, roughly 51% found once; its top ten account for over 20%. The sample consisted of blood. These receptors came from a woman between 55 and 75 years old in good health.

This clonotype has just one count. This chain connects TRBV7-9 to TRBJ2-2; unclear D gene. The CDR3 covers 14 residues. Trimming left V 0 bases short and J 4 bases short, with 6 bases between. The germline V gene encodes CDR1 SEHNR and CDR2 FQNEAQ (reference sequence). CDR3 coding DNA: TGTGCCAGCAGCTTAGCGTTCCCCACCGGGGAGCTGTTTTTT. Protein product: CASSLAFPTGELFF.

CDR3 nucleotide sequence: TGTGCCAGCGGACAGGGGACAGCCGACGAGCAGTACTTC. Its protein product is CASGQGTADEQYF. The V and J genes are TRBV11-3 and TRBJ2-7, with 9 bases fitting TRBD1. The germline V gene encodes CDR1 SGHNT and CDR2 YENEEA. V gave up 8 bases and J gave up 5 bases; unmatched junction bases: 7. CDR3 size: 13 residues. Full variable domain (rest looked up from reference TRBV11-3 and TRBJ2-7): EAGVVQSPRYKIIEKKQPVAFWCNPISGHNTLYWYLQNLGQGPELLIRYENEEAVDDSQLPKDRFSAERLKGVDSTLKIQPAELGDSAVYLCASGQGTADEQYFGPGTRLTVT.

This chain joins TRBV6-6 and TRBJ2-7; D is ambiguous. This CDR3 has 13 amino acids. Between the trimmed V and J ends, which lost 2 bases and 2 bases, there was a span of 7 bases. CDR1 and CDR2 from the germline V gene are MNHNY and SVGAGI (reference sequence). The chain's CDR3 is CASSYQATYEQYF. The CDR3, as DNA: TGTGCCAGCAGTTACCAGGCGACCTACGAGCAGTACTTC.

The V and J genes are TRBV20-1 and TRBJ2-1; possibly TRBD1 for D (5 bases). The J call may be faulty, since TRBJ2-7 better matches the DNA end. This CDR3 contains 16 residues. Germline values: CDR1 DFQATT, CDR2 SNEGSKA (reference sequence). CDR3 loop: CSARPFDQGSYNEQYF. The DNA of the CDR3 is TGCAGTGCTAGACCATTTGACCAGGGCTCCTACAATGAGCAGTACTTC.

This clonotype was picked up a small number of times. The rearrangement joins TRBV7-2 to TRBJ2-7, with 7 bases fitting TRBD2. V shed 2 bases and J 5 bases; nucleotides not matched to a gene: 12. Germline CDR1 is SGHTA and CDR2 is FQGNSA. The CDR3 is 16 amino acids. The CDR3: CASSLRITAGVDEQYF. DNA for the CDR3: TGTGCCAGCAGCTTAAGGATCACGGCGGGAGTCGACGAGCAGTACTTC.